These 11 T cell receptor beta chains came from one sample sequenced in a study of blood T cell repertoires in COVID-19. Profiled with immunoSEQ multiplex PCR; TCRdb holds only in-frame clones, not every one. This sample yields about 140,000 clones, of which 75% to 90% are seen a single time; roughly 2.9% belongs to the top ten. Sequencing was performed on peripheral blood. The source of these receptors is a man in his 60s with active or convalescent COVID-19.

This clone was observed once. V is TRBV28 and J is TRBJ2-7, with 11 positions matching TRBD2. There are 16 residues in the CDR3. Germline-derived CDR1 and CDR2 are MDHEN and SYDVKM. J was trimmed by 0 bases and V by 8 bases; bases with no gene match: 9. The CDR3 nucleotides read TGTGCCAGCTATAGTAGCGGGAGGGGTGACTCCTACGAGCAGTACTTC. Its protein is CASYSSGRGDSYEQYF.

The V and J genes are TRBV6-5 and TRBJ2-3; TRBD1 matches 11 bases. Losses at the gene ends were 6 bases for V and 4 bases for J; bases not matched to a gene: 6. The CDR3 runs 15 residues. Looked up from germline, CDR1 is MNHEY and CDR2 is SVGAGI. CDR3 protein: CASRRDRGVADTQYF. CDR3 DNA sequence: TGTGCCAGCAGAAGGGACAGGGGGGTCGCAGATACGCAGTATTTT.

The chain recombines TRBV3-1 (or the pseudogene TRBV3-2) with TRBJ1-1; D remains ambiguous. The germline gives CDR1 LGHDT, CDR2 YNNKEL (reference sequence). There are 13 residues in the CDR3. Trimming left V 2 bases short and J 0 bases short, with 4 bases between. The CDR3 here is CASSQTVNTEAFF. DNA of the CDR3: TGTGCCAGCAGCCAAACAGTGAACACTGAAGCTTTCTTT.

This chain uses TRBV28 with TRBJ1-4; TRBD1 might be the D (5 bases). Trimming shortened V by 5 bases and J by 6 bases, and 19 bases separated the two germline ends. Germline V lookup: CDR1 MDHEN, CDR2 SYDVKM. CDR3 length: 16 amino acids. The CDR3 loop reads CASSPTGAGGDEKLFF. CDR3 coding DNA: TGTGCCAGCAGTCCTACTGGGGCCGGGGGTGATGAAAAACTGTTTTTT. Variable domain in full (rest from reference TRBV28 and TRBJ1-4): DVKVTQSSRYLVKRTGEKVFLECVQDMDHENMFWYRQDPGLGLRLIYFSYDVKMKEKGDIPEGYSVSREKKERFSLILESASTNQTSMYLCASSPTGAGGDEKLFFGSGTQLSVL.

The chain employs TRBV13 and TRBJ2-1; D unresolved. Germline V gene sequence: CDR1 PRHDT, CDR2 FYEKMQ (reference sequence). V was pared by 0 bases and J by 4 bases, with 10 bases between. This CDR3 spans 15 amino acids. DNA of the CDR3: TGTGCCAGCAGCTTAGGGCGGCCATTGTACAATGAGCAGTTCTTC. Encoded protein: CASSLGRPLYNEQFF. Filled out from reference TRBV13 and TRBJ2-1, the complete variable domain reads AAGVIQSPRHLIKEKRETATLKCYPIPRHDTVYWYQQGPGQDPQFLISFYEKMQSDKGSIPDRFSAQQFSDYHSELNMSSLELGDSALYFCASSLGRPLYNEQFFGPGTRLTVL.

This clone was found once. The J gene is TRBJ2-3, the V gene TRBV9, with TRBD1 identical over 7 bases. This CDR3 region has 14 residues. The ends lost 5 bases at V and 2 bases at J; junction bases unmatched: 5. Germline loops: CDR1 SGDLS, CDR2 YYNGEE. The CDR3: CASRHDRDTDTQYF. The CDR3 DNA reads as TGTGCCAGCAGACACGACAGGGACACAGATACGCAGTATTTT.

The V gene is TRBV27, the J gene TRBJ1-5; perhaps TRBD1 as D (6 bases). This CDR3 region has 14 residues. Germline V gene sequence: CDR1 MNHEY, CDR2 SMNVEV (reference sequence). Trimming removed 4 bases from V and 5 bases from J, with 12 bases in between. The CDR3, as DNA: TGTGCCAGCAGTTACACAGGGTTCGATCAGCCCCAGCATTTT. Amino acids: CASSYTGFDQPQHF.

CDR3 amino acids: CSVWGGPSLYQETQYF. CDR3 in DNA: TGCAGCGTTTGGGGCGGTCCCAGCTTGTACCAAGAGACCCAGTACTTC. V is TRBV29-1 and J is TRBJ2-5; perhaps TRBD1 as D (5 bases). Germline V gene sequence: CDR1 SQVTM, CDR2 ANQGSEA. The CDR3 consists of 16 residues. V shed 5 bases and J shed 0 bases, with 19 bases lying between them.

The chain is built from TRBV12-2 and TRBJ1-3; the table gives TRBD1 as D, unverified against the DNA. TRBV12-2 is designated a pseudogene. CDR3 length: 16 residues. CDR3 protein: CASGTGQGLGGNTIYF. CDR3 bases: TGTGCAAGTGGTACGGGACAGGGGTTAGGGGGAAACACCATATATTTT.

CDR3 in amino acids: CASSLERGGGPKSYEQYF. In DNA, the CDR3 is TGTGCCAGCAGCTTAGAGAGAGGGGGAGGGCCAAAGTCCTACGAGCAGTACTTC. This chain links TRBV7-2 with TRBJ2-7; D is possibly TRBD2 (7 bases). CDR3 length: 18 amino acids. The V end was cut by 1 base, the J end by 1 base, with 20 bases between. Germline CDR1 and CDR2: SGHTA and FQGNSA.

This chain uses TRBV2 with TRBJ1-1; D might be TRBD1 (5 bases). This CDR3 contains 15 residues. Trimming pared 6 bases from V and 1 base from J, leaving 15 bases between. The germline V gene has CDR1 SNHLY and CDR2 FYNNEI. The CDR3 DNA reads TGTGCCAGCAGGCGCGCGCGGGGGAAGAACACTGAAGCTTTCTTT. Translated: CASRRARGKNTEAFF.